This T cell receptor beta chain was recovered during a study of blood T cell repertoires in COVID-19. On the study more broadly: The United States, Italy and Spain supplied acute and convalescent COVID-19 samples. The cDNA or gDNA used as material had been derived from T cells, B-cell-depleted T cells, or PBMCs.

Methods used by the authors: Scientists estimated how many nucleated cells there were by amplifying reference gene primers. Repertoires were generated with immunoSEQ multiplex PCR, while TCRdb's copy carries only in-frame clones and drops some. The DNA gave D and trimming, while V, J and clone size come from that table. There are around 700,000 clones in the sample; 85% to 90% occur only once, and roughly 0.25% lies in the top ten. V lost 3 bases and J lost 3, with 8 bases in between. This CDR3 contains 13 residues. Germline V CDR1 and CDR2: LGHDT, YNNKEL (reference sequence). This sequence was found in a woman aged 18-30 years with acute or convalescent COVID-19. The chain recombines TRBV3-1 (or the pseudogene TRBV3-2) with TRBJ1-1; D remains ambiguous. The source material was peripheral blood. The CDR3 spells CASSHPTDTEAFF. CDR3 DNA: TGTGCCAGCAGCCACCCCACAGACACTGAAGCTTTCTTT.